These 8 T cell receptor beta chains came from one sample sequenced in a study of blood T cell repertoires in COVID-19. Method: immunoSEQ multiplex PCR; TCRdb's copy keeps in-frame clones and lacks some. The repertoire has roughly 180,000 clones, 80% to 90% of them found once; the top ten carry under 25%. Input material: peripheral blood. Receptors originate from a man between 65 and 85 years old with active or convalescent COVID-19.

The rearrangement joins TRBV7-2 to TRBJ1-1; D gene unclear. The CDR3 spans 13 residues. From germline, CDR1 is SGHTA and CDR2 FQGNSA. The V end was cut by 5 bases, the J end by 0 bases, with 7 bases between. The DNA for the CDR3 is TGTGCCAGCAGCCCTCGGGTGAACACTGAAGCTTTCTTT. It translates to CASSPRVNTEAFF.

The chain couples TRBV15 to TRBJ1-5; the match to TRBD1 covers 8 bases. The CDR3 contains 15 residues. V lost 5 bases and J lost 6; bases outside the gene matches: 9. Germline CDR1 LNHNV, CDR2 YYDKDF (reference sequence). DNA for the CDR3: TGTGCCACCAGCCTTGGACAGGGAGGAGTTCAGCCCCAGCATTTT. Its translation is CATSLGQGGVQPQHF.

The sample holds one count of this clone. This chain connects TRBV5-4 to TRBJ1-2; D unresolved. The V and J ends lost 1 base and 4 bases respectively, with 14 bases between them. The length of the CDR3 is 15 residues. Germline-derived CDR1 and CDR2 are SGHNT and YYREEE (reference sequence). CDR3 nucleotide sequence: TGTGCCAGCAGCTTGATCGGCCGGGGAGCCTATGGCTACACCTTC. Its protein is CASSLIGRGAYGYTF.

The V gene is TRBV7-3, the J gene TRBJ1-1; TRBD1 might be the D (6 bases). The CDR3 has 13 amino acids. The germline CDR1 and CDR2 sequences are SGHTA and FQGTGA. V lost 5 bases and J 5 bases, leaving 12 bases between the germline ends. CDR3 bases: TGTGCCAGCAGCAACAGGGATCGGACTGAAGCTTTCTTT. Translating it yields CASSNRDRTEAFF.

V gene TRBV3-1 (or the pseudogene TRBV3-2) combines with J gene TRBJ1-4, with a tentative D call TRBD1 (5 bases). Germline loops: CDR1 LGHDT, CDR2 YNNKEL (reference sequence). The CDR3 totals 14 residues. Trimming removed 5 bases at V and 2 bases at J, with 9 bases between. The CDR3 sequence: CASSSRATNEKLFF. The CDR3 region has the DNA TGTGCCAGCAGCTCCAGGGCCACTAATGAAAAACTGTTTTTT.

The J gene is TRBJ2-3, the V gene TRBV5-6, with TRBD1 matching 7 bases. J lost 3 bases, V lost 1 base, and 5 bases had no gene match. This CDR3 spans 15 amino acids. Germline V gene data show CDR1 as SGHDT and CDR2 as YYEEEE. CDR3 DNA sequence: TGTGCCAGCAGCTTGTACGGCAGGGGGACAGATACGCAGTATTTT. Translation: CASSLYGRGTDTQYF. The whole variable domain, remainder taken from reference TRBV5-6 and TRBJ2-3, is DAGVTQSPTHLIKTRGQQVTLRCSPKSGHDTVSWYQQALGQGPQFIFQYYEEEERQRGNFPDRFSGHQFPNYSSELNVNALLLGDSALYLCASSLYGRGTDTQYFGPGTRLTVL.

This clone was detected once. The chain employs TRBV19 and TRBJ1-6; 10 bases line up with TRBD1. Unmatched junction bases numbered 3, after V lost 4 bases and J lost 9 bases. Germline lookup yields CDR1 LNHDA and CDR2 SQIVND (reference sequence). This CDR3 contains 14 residues. CDR3 region: CASSTDRGLSPLHF. The CDR3 nucleotides are TGTGCCAGTAGTACCGACAGGGGGCTTTCACCCCTCCACTTT.

This chain connects TRBV5-1 to TRBJ2-3; 10 nucleotides line up with TRBD2. Losses at the gene ends were 0 bases for V and 5 bases for J; bases not matched to a gene: 6. CDR1 and CDR2 (germline): SGHRS, YFSETQ. The CDR3 totals 16 residues. CDR3 DNA sequence: TGCGCCAGCAGCTTGGCGGCTAGCGGGAGTTTAGATACGCAGTATTTT. It specifies CASSLAASGSLDTQYF.